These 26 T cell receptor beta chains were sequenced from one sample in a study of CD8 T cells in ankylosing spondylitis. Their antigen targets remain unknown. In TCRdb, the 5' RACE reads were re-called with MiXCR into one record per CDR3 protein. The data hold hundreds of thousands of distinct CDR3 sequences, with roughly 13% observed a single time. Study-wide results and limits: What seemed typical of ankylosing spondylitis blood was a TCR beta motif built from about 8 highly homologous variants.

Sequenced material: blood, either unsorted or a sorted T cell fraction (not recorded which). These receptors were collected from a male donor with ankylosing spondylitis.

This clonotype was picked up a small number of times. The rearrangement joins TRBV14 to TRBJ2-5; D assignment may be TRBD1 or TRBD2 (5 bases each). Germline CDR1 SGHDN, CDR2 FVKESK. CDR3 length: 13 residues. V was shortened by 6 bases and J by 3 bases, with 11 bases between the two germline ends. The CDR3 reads CASRRGVEETQYF. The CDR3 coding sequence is TGTGCCAGCAGGAGGGGAGTTGAAGAGACCCAGTACTTC.

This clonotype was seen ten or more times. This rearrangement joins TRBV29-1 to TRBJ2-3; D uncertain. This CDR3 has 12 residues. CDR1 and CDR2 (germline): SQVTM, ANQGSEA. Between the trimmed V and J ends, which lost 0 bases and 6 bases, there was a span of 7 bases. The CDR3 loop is CSVEEVGDTQYF. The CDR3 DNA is TGCAGCGTTGAAGAGGTCGGGGATACGCAGTATTTT.

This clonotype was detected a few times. CDR3 amino acids: CASSDPGKEQFF. DNA of the CDR3: TGTGCCAGCAGCGATCCGGGCAAAGAGCAGTTCTTC. V gene TRBV27 combines with J gene TRBJ2-1; D is uncertain. This CDR3 contains 12 residues. The germline gives CDR1 MNHEY, CDR2 SMNVEV (reference sequence). V lost 6 bases, J lost 10 bases, and 13 bases lay in between.

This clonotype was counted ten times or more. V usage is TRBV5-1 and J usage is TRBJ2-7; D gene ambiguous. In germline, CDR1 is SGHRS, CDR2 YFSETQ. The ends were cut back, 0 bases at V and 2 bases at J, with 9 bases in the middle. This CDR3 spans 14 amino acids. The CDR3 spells CASSLAASPYEQYF. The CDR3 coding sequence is TGCGCCAGCAGCTTGGCAGCGAGTCCCTACGAGCAGTACTTC.

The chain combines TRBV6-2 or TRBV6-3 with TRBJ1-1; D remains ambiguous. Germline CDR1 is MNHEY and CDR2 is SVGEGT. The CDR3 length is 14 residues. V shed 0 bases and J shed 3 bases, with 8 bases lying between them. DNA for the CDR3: TGTGCCAGCAGTTACTCATCCTTGCACACTGAAGCTTTCTTT. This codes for CASSYSSLHTEAFF.

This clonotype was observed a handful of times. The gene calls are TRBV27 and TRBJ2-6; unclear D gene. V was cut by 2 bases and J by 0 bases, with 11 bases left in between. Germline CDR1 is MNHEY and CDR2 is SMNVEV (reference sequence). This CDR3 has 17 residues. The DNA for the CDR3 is TGTGCCAGCAGTTTAGCTGACTCCAACTCTGGGGCCAACGTCCTGACTTTC. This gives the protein CASSLADSNSGANVLTF.

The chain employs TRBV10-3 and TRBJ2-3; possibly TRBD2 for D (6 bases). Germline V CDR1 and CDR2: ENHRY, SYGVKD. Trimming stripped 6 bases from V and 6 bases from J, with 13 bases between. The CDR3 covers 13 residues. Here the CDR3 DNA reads TGTGCCATCAGCAGAGACAGCGGGGATACGCAGTATTTT. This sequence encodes CAISRDSGDTQYF.

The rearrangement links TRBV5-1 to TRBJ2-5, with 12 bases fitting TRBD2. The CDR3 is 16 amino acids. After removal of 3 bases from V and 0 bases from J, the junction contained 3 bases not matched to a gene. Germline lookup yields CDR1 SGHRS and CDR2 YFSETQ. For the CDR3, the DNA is TGCGCCAGCAGCTCGACTAGCGGGGGTTACCAAGAGACCCAGTACTTC. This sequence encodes CASSSTSGGYQETQYF.

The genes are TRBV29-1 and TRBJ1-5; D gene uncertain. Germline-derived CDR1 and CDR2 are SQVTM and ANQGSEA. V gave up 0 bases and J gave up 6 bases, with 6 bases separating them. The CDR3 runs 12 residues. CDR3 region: CSVEEAGQPQHF. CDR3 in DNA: TGCAGCGTTGAAGAGGCGGGTCAGCCCCAGCATTTT.

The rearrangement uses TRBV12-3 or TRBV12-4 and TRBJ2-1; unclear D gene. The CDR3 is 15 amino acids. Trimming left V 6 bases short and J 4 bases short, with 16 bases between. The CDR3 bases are TGTGCCAGCAGACTTAGGTCGGGCCGGTACAATGAGCAGTTCTTC. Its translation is CASRLRSGRYNEQFF.

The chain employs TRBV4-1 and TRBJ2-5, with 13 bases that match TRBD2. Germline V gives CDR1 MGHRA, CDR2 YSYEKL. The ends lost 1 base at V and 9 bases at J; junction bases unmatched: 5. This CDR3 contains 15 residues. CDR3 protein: CASSQGLAGGGAQYF. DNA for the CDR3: TGCGCCAGCAGCCAAGGACTAGCGGGAGGTGGGGCCCAGTACTTC.

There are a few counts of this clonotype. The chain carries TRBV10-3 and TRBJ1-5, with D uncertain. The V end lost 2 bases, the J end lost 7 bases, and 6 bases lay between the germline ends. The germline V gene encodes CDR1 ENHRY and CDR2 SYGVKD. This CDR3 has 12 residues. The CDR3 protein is CAISEPRQPQHF. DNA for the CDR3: TGTGCCATCAGTGAGCCCCGACAGCCCCAGCATTTT.

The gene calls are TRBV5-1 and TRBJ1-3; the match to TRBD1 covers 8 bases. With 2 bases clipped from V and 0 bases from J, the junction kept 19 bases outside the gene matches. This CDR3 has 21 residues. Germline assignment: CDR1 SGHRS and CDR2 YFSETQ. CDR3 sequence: CASSFALSAAGGLSSGNTIYF. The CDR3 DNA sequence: TGCGCCAGCAGCTTTGCTCTTTCGGCGGCAGGGGGCCTGAGCTCTGGAAACACCATATATTTT.

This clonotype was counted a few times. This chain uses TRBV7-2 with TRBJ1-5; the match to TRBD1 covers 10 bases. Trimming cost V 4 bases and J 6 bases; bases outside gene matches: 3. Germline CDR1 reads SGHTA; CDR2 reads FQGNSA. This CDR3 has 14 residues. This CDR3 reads CASSSTGGFQPQHF. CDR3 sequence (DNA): TGTGCCAGCAGCTCGACAGGGGGCTTTCAGCCCCAGCATTTT.

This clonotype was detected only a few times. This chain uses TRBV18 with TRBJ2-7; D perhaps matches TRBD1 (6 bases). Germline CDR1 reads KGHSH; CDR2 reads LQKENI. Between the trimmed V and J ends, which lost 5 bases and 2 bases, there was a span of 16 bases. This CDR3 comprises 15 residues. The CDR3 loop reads CASSKGGEGAYEQYV. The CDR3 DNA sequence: TGTGCCAGCTCAAAGGGCGGTGAGGGGGCCTACGAGCAGTACGTC.

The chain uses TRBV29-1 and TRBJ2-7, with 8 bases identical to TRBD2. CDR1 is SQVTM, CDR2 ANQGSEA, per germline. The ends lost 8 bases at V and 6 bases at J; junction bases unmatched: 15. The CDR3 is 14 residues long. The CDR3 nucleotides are TGCAGCACATCCTTCGGGCGGGAGGAAGCCGAGCAGTACTTC. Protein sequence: CSTSFGREEAEQYF.

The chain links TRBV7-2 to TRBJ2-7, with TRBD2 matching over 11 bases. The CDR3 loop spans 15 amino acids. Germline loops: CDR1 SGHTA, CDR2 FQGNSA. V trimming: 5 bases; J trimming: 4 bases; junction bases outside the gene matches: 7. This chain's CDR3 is CASSHGLAGLYEQYF. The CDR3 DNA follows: TGTGCCAGCAGCCACGGACTAGCGGGCTTATACGAGCAGTACTTC.

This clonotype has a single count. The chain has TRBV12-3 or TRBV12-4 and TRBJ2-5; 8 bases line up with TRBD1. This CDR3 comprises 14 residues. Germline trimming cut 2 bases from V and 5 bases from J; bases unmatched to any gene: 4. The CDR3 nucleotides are TGTGCCAGCAGTTTACGACAGGGGACCGAGACCCAGTACTTC. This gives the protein CASSLRQGTETQYF.

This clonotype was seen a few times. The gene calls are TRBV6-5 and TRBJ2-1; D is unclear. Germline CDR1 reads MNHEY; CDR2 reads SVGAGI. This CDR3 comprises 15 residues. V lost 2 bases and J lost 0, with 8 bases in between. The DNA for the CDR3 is TGTGCCAGCAGTTACGCTAGAAACTCCTACAATGAGCAGTTCTTC. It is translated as CASSYARNSYNEQFF.

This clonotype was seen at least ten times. Here the CDR3 DNA reads TGTGCCAGCAGCTCGAGGAGGGGGGCCCGCGAGCAGTACTTC. Its protein product is CASSSRRGAREQYF. This chain uses TRBV7-2 with TRBJ2-7; D might be TRBD1 or TRBD2, each matching 6 bases. The CDR3 covers 14 residues. CDR1 SGHTA and CDR2 FQGNSA come from the germline V gene. Trimming shortened V by 4 bases and J by 6 bases, and 16 bases separated the two germline ends.

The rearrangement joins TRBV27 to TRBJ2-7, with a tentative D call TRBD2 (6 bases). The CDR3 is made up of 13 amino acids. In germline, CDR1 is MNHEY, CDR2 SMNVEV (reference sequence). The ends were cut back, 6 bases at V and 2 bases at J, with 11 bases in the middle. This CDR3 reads CASRRGEAYEQYF. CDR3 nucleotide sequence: TGTGCCAGCAGGCGAGGGGAGGCCTACGAGCAGTACTTC.

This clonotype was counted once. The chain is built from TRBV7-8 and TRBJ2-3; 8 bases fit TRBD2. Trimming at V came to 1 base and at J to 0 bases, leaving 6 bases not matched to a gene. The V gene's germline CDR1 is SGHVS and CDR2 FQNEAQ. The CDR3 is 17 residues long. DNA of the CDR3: TGTGCCAGCAGCTTAGAGGGGGGACTAGGGAGCACAGATACGCAGTATTTT. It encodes CASSLEGGLGSTDTQYF.

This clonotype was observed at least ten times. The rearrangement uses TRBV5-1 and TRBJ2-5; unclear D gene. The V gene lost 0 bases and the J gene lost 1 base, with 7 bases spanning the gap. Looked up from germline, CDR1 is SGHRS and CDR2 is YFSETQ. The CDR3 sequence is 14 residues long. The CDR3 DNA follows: TGCGCCAGCAGCTTGGAGATAGGCCAAGAGACCCAGTACTTC. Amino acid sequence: CASSLEIGQETQYF.

The CDR3 is CSASGQGAYTQYF. CDR3 bases: TGCAGCGCCTCGGGACAGGGGGCCTATACGCAGTATTTT. The rearrangement links TRBV29-1 to TRBJ2-3, with TRBD1 identical over 12 bases. CDR3 length equals 13 residues. J lost 7 bases, V lost 7 bases, and 6 bases had no gene match. Germline CDR1 and CDR2: SQVTM and ANQGSEA.

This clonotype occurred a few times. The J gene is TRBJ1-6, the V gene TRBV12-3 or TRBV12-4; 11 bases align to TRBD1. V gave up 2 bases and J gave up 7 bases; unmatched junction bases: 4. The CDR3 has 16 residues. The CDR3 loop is CASSLPRDRGNSPLHF. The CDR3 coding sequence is TGTGCCAGCAGTTTACCACGGGACAGGGGGAATTCACCCCTCCACTTT.

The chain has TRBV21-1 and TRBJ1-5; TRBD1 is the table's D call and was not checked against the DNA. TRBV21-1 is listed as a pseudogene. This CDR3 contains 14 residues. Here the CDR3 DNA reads TGTGCCGGCGATCGGGGGGACAGGGGTCAACCCCAGCATTTT. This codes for CAGDRGDRGQPQHF.